The 20 T cell receptor beta chains reported below all come from one sample, sequenced in a study of regulatory T cells in long-lasting Graves disease. Time point meaning: newly diagnosed GD, antithyroid drugs for less than 3 months. PBMC RNA was the source of the TCR library. CDR3-region Arm-PCR and iRepertoire HTBI primers produced the TCR beta libraries. MiXCR was run by TCRdb on the multiplex PCR reads, yielding one entry per CDR3 protein. The table includes hundreds of thousands of distinct CDR3 sequences, about 16% detected once. The sample was also reused in another study, on T cells in Graves' hyperthyroidism and ophthalmopathy.

The sequencing used peripheral blood mononuclear cells (PBMCs), collected at new diagnosis, from a patient treated with antithyroid drugs. The origin of the receptors is a woman aged 25 to 39 with Graves disease.

The sample holds many counts of this clonotype. The J gene is TRBJ1-5, the V gene TRBV28; D might be TRBD1 (5 bases). This CDR3 comprises 15 residues. Trimming left V 6 bases short and J 7 bases short, with 19 bases between. Germline CDR1 MDHEN, CDR2 SYDVKM. The CDR3 DNA sequence: TGTGCCAGCAGCCCACGCGTGGGGGACGGACAGCCCCAGCATTTT. As protein: CASSPRVGDGQPQHF.

This clonotype was counted a few times. J is TRBJ2-7 and V is TRBV19; no clear D gene. CDR3 length equals 14 residues. CDR1 is LNHDA, CDR2 SQIVND, per germline (reference sequence). Trimming stripped 3 bases from V and 0 bases from J, with 9 bases between. The CDR3 loop is CASSMRGYSYEQYF. CDR3 DNA: TGTGCCAGTAGTATGCGTGGGTACTCCTACGAGCAGTACTTC.

The chain joins TRBV30 to TRBJ1-6; D is ambiguous. The CDR3 length is 16 residues. CDR1 is GTSNPN, CDR2 SVGIG, per germline (reference sequence). V gave up 1 base and J gave up 5 bases, with 15 bases separating them. CDR3 sequence (DNA): TGTGCCTGGAGTGGGGTGAGGGAGGTCAATAATTCACCCCTCCACTTT. Amino acids: CAWSGVREVNNSPLHF.

This clonotype was picked up a small number of times. The chain has TRBV7-9 and TRBJ2-7; the D gene is possibly TRBD2 (6 bases). Trimming took off 3 bases at V and 9 bases at J, with 15 bases between the two ends. The CDR3 is made up of 13 amino acids. Germline V gene lookup returns CDR1 SEHNR and CDR2 FQNEAQ (reference sequence). The CDR3 is CASSFSGRGGQYF. In DNA form, the CDR3 reads TGTGCCAGCAGCTTCTCCGGGAGAGGTGGGCAGTACTTC.

The chain employs TRBV7-9 and TRBJ1-3, with D uncertain. The CDR3 runs 14 residues. Looked up from germline, CDR1 is SEHNR and CDR2 is FQNEAQ (reference sequence). Trimming took off 7 bases at V and 0 bases at J, with 10 bases between the two ends. The chain's CDR3 is CASTPGTSGNTIYF. The CDR3 DNA is TGTGCCAGCACCCCGGGAACCTCTGGAAACACCATATATTTT.

This chain links TRBV25-1 with TRBJ1-5; D is undetermined. V dropped 11 bases and J dropped 9 bases, with 11 bases sitting between them. CDR1 MGHDK and CDR2 SYGVNS come from the germline V gene. The CDR3 is 10 amino acids. DNA for the CDR3: TGTGCCTGCTGCGTTGGGCCCCAGCATTTT. Translating gives CACCVGPQHF.

The CDR3 region has the DNA TGTGCCAGCAGCCCACGAGCGGCAAACTACGAGCAGTACTTC. Protein: CASSPRAANYEQYF. The chain links TRBV7-3 to TRBJ2-7; D perhaps matches TRBD2 (5 bases). Trimming removed 5 bases at V and 3 bases at J, with 14 bases between. This CDR3 is 14 amino acids long. The germline gives CDR1 SGHTA, CDR2 FQGTGA.

This clonotype appeared many times. The chain is built from TRBV24-1 and TRBJ2-3; unclear D gene. The germline gives CDR1 KGHDR, CDR2 SFDVKD. CDR3 length: 17 amino acids. The V and J ends lost 3 bases and 0 bases respectively, with 15 bases between them. The CDR3 is CATSDNDGKASTDTQYF. DNA of the CDR3: TGTGCCACCAGTGATAACGACGGAAAAGCTAGCACAGATACGCAGTATTTT.

This clonotype was seen repeatedly, ten times or more. The rearrangement uses TRBV27 and TRBJ2-7; possible D gene TRBD1, 5 bases. V lost 0 bases to trimming and J lost 4 bases, with 28 bases between them. The germline V gene has CDR1 MNHEY and CDR2 SMNVEV (reference sequence). The CDR3 is 20 residues long. CDR3 loop: CASSLSRGSGLGYLPYEQYF. In nucleotides, the CDR3 is TGTGCCAGCAGTTTATCGAGAGGTTCAGGGCTCGGGTACCTACCATACGAGCAGTACTTC.

In its sample, this clonotype was seen many times. The V call is TRBV11-2, the J call TRBJ1-1, with D unclear. V lost 5 bases and J 4 bases, leaving 14 bases between the germline ends. CDR1 is SGHAT and CDR2 is FQNNGV in the germline V gene. The length of the CDR3 is 14 residues. The DNA of the CDR3 is TGTGCCAGCAGCCTTCATTCCTTAGGCACTGAAGCTTTCTTT. Translation: CASSLHSLGTEAFF.

This clonotype turned up a few times. The chain is built from TRBV6-2 or TRBV6-3 and TRBJ1-5, with D possibly matching TRBD1 (6 bases). Deletions cut 5 bases from V and 6 bases from J, with 14 bases between. CDR1 is MNHEY and CDR2 is SVGEGT in the germline V gene. The CDR3 spans 14 residues. The CDR3 DNA reads as TGTGCCAGCAGTGAATGGGGGGGCGGTCAGCCCCAGCATTTT. Its protein product is CASSEWGGGQPQHF.

This clonotype appeared many times. The chain carries TRBV20-1 and TRBJ2-3; D may be TRBD1 (6 bases). CDR1 DFQATT and CDR2 SNEGSKA come from the germline V gene (reference sequence). The V gene lost 3 bases and the J gene lost 10 bases, with 17 bases spanning the gap. This CDR3 has 13 amino acids. The DNA for the CDR3 is TGCAGTGCTAGTACAGGGACAAGGTTCGCGCAGTATTTT. This gives the protein CSASTGTRFAQYF.

This clonotype came up many times. The chain recombines TRBV12-3 or TRBV12-4 with TRBJ1-2; D is unresolved. CDR3 length equals 13 residues. Trimming took off 3 bases at V and 1 base at J, with 6 bases between the two ends. The CDR3 reads CASSFGLNYGYTF. The CDR3 coding sequence is TGTGCCAGCAGTTTTGGTCTTAACTATGGCTACACCTTC.

The chain employs TRBV7-9 and TRBJ1-3; 7 bases line up with TRBD1. The trim removed 3 bases at V and 2 bases at J, leaving 10 bases unmatched. Looked up from germline, CDR1 is SEHNR and CDR2 is FQNEAQ (reference sequence). This CDR3 region has 17 residues. This CDR3 is CASSLTSPTGTGNTIYF. As DNA, the CDR3 is TGTGCCAGCAGCTTGACCTCACCGACAGGGACTGGAAACACCATATATTTT.

This clonotype was observed a few times. The chain uses TRBV25-1 and TRBJ2-3; D uncertain. The germline V gene has CDR1 MGHDK and CDR2 SYGVNS. V shed 3 bases and J shed 0 bases, with 13 bases lying between them. The CDR3 runs to 16 residues. DNA for the CDR3: TGTGCCAGCAGTGACCCCAGAACATCTAGCACAGATACGCAGTATTTT. It encodes CASSDPRTSSTDTQYF.

The chain employs TRBV7-6 and TRBJ2-5; 10 positions match TRBD2. Trimming at V came to 1 base and at J to 1 base, leaving 24 bases not matched to a gene. The CDR3 is 23 amino acids. The germline V gene encodes CDR1 SGHVS and CDR2 FNYEAQ. CDR3 DNA sequence: TGTGCCAGCAGCTTAGTGCTAGCGGGAGCCTTTCCGGGATCTCGGGGCGGCCAAGAGACCCAGTACTTC. This codes for CASSLVLAGAFPGSRGGQETQYF.

The chain carries TRBV5-8 and TRBJ1-4; D is undetermined. The CDR3 is made up of 18 amino acids. V was pared by 0 bases and J by 0 bases, with 15 bases between. CDR1 is SGHTS, CDR2 YDEGEE, per germline. The CDR3 DNA follows: TGTGCCAGCAGCTTGGCCGGGAGGGCGATTGCAACTAATGAAAAACTGTTTTTT. This codes for CASSLAGRAIATNEKLFF.

This clonotype was seen many times. The chain joins TRBV19 to TRBJ2-7, with D possibly matching TRBD1 (6 bases). Germline assignment: CDR1 LNHDA and CDR2 SQIVND (reference sequence). The CDR3 covers 13 residues. Trimming stripped 6 bases from V and 2 bases from J, with 11 bases between. Here the CDR3 DNA reads TGTGCCAGTAGCGATCAGGGGCCCTACGAGCAGTACTTC. Its protein is CASSDQGPYEQYF.

The J gene is TRBJ2-7, the V gene TRBV5-1; 7 nucleotides agree with TRBD2. Germline V gene data show CDR1 as SGHRS and CDR2 as YFSETQ. V lost 2 bases, J lost 4 bases, and 12 bases stayed unmatched. The CDR3 runs 16 residues. CDR3 DNA: TGCGCCAGCAGCTTCGAGCCGGGGAGCGGGGAATACGAGCAGTACTTC. Translation: CASSFEPGSGEYEQYF.

This clonotype was picked up a small number of times. CDR3 DNA sequence: TGTGCCAGCTCACCATTCGGAGGCCAAGAGACCCAGTACTTC. This gives the protein CASSPFGGQETQYF. This chain uses TRBV18 with TRBJ2-5; tentatively, D is TRBD2 (5 bases). V lost 2 bases, J lost 1 base, and 8 bases lay in between. The CDR3 loop spans 14 amino acids. Germline lookup yields CDR1 KGHSH and CDR2 LQKENI.